A single sample gave rise to the 4 T cell receptor beta chains below, sequenced in a study of beta chain features in type 1 diabetes. The investigators reverse transcribed all of the isolated RNA, so they sequenced expressed TCRB transcripts. TCRdb's copy holds only in-frame clones and misses some; the assay was immunoSEQ multiplex PCR. The sample has hundreds of thousands of clones; 15% to 19% are singletons. The sequenced material came from naive CD4+ T cells from blood. Source of these receptors: a man between 18 and 35 years old in good health.

This chain uses TRBV4-2 with TRBJ1-2; unclear D gene. The CDR3 covers 15 residues. V shed 1 base and J shed 5 bases, with 14 bases lying between them. CDR1 and CDR2 (germline): LGHNA, YNFKEQ. The CDR3 sequence: CASSQVVDMSYGYTF. The CDR3 DNA reads TGTGCCAGCAGCCAAGTTGTCGATATGTCGTATGGCTACACCTTC.

This clone has a handful of counts. J is TRBJ2-2 and V is TRBV5-1; D not resolved. The ends were cut back, 5 bases at V and 7 bases at J, with 6 bases in the middle. Germline lookup yields CDR1 SGHRS and CDR2 YFSETQ. The length of the CDR3 is 11 residues. CDR3 DNA sequence: TGCGCCAGCAGGACCGGCGGGGAGCTGTTTTTT. Protein sequence: CASRTGGELFF. The variable domain in full, completed from reference TRBV5-1 and TRBJ2-2, reads KAGVTQTPRYLIKTRGQQVTLSCSPISGHRSVSWYQQTPGQGLQFLFEYFSETQRNKGNFPGRFSGRQFSNSRSEMNVSTLELGDSALYLCASRTGGELFFGEGSRLTVL.

The rearrangement uses TRBV15 and TRBJ1-4; TRBD1 aligns across 7 bases. The CDR3 totals 15 residues. V lost 5 bases and J lost 8; bases outside the gene matches: 11. The germline CDR1 and CDR2 sequences are LNHNV and YYDKDF (reference sequence). The CDR3 nucleotides read TGTGCCACCAGCCCCCGACAGGGAGGAGGAGAAAAACTGTTTTTT. Translating it yields CATSPRQGGGEKLFF. The entire variable domain, with the rest obtained from reference TRBV15 and TRBJ1-4, is as follows: DAMVIQNPRYQVTQFGKPVTLSCSQTLNHNVMYWYQQKSSQAPKLLFHYYDKDFNNEADTPDNFQSRRPNTSFCFLDIRSPGLGDTAMYLCATSPRQGGGEKLFFGSGTQLSVL.

The rearrangement joins TRBV29-1 to TRBJ1-2, with 9 bases aligning to TRBD1. This CDR3 has 13 amino acids. Per germline, CDR1 SQVTM and CDR2 ANQGSEA. J lost 8 bases, V lost 1 base, and 5 bases had no gene match. CDR3 sequence reads: CSVEGDREGGYTF. The DNA for the CDR3 is TGCAGCGTTGAAGGGGACAGGGAGGGAGGCTACACCTTC.